Below are 30 T cell receptor beta chains sequenced from a single sample in a study of T cell changes during pregnancy in multiple sclerosis (dated by TCRdb to between 2018 and 2021). Receptors were amplified or captured by the immunoSEQ multiplex PCR assay. The table was pulled from immuneACCESS by TCRdb, which kept in-frame rearrangements only. Such tables lose some clones; where checked, under half of the loss comes from unresolved V genes, and the rest has no known cause. For this sample there are fewer than 40,000 clones; around 93% appear just once. Around 0.33% of the sample rests with the top ten. Sequences were derived from CD4+ T cells from peripheral blood mononuclear cells, sampled after pregnancy. Receptors were obtained from a female donor with multiple sclerosis, enrolled in a pregnancy study.

The chain couples TRBV5-1 to TRBJ1-3, with 7 bases fitting TRBD1. This CDR3 is built from 14 residues. The V and J ends lost 0 bases and 8 bases, in that order; junction bases with no gene match: 5. The germline V gene has CDR1 SGHRS and CDR2 YFSETQ. CDR3 DNA sequence: TGCGCCAGCAGCTTGGACAGGGGATCCCACACCATATATTTT. Encoded protein: CASSLDRGSHTIYF.

Comments on this clone: Germline is not matched at one junction end, which may reflect a read error. The genes are TRBV29-1 and TRBJ1-2, with D tentatively TRBD1 (6 bases). CDR1 and CDR2 (germline): SQVTM, ANQGSEA. This CDR3 is 12 amino acids long. The CDR3 here is CSVEGTWIGYTF. In DNA, the CDR3 is TGCAGCGTCGAAGGGACATGGATTGGCTACACCTTC. Full variable domain (remainder filled in from reference TRBV29-1 and TRBJ1-2): SAVISQKPSRDICQRGTSLTIQCQVDSQVTMMFWYRQQPGQSLTLIATANQGSEATYESGFVIDKFPISRPNLTFSTLTVSNMSPEDSSIYLCSVEGTWIGYTFGSGTRLTVV.

This sequence joins TRBV7-2 and TRBJ1-2, with D possibly matching TRBD1 (5 bases). Deletions cut 3 bases from V and 2 bases from J, with 10 bases between. The CDR3 is 14 residues long. Germline V CDR1 and CDR2: SGHTA, FQGNSA. CDR3 sequence (DNA): TGTGCCAGCAGCTTCCGGGACTCCAACTATGGCTACACCTTC. Residues: CASSFRDSNYGYTF.

The chain combines TRBV9 with TRBJ2-7; 7 bases align to TRBD1. Germline CDR1 reads SGDLS; CDR2 reads YYNGEE. CDR3 length: 14 amino acids. The V gene end was trimmed by 3 bases and the J gene end by 4 bases; junction bases not matched to a gene: 7. CDR3 region: CASSATGQKYEQYF. The CDR3 DNA reads as TGTGCCAGCAGCGCCACGGGACAGAAGTACGAGCAGTACTTC.

The V and J genes are TRBV5-4 and TRBJ2-7; possible D gene TRBD2, 6 bases. Trimming removed 2 bases from V and 3 bases from J, with 15 bases in between. Germline V gene lookup returns CDR1 SGHNT and CDR2 YYREEE (reference sequence). The CDR3 runs 15 residues. In DNA, the CDR3 is TGTGCCAGCAGCTTAGGAGACTCGGGGGTCTACGAGCAGTACTTC. It codes for CASSLGDSGVYEQYF.

The sample holds a few counts of this clone. This chain links TRBV29-1 with TRBJ1-5, with D perhaps matching TRBD1 (5 bases). From germline, CDR1 is SQVTM and CDR2 ANQGSEA. The ends were cut back, 6 bases at V and 0 bases at J, with 15 bases in the middle. The CDR3 spans 15 residues. CDR3 nucleotide sequence: TGCAGCGTCGTTGACAGCCCCGTTAGCAATCAGCCCCAGCATTTT. This sequence encodes CSVVDSPVSNQPQHF.

V is TRBV7-6 and J is TRBJ2-2; 10 bases are shared with TRBD2. V was pared by 1 base and J by 1 base, with 9 bases of the junction left unmatched. Germline loops: CDR1 SGHVS, CDR2 FNYEAQ. The CDR3 is 19 residues long. CDR3: CASSLVSASGGVNTGELFF. CDR3 sequence (DNA): TGTGCCAGCAGCTTAGTCTCGGCTAGCGGGGGAGTGAACACCGGGGAGCTGTTTTTT.

In its sample, this clone was seen once. The rearrangement joins TRBV19 to TRBJ2-1, with TRBD1 matching over 8 bases. The CDR3 covers 15 residues. J lost 2 bases, V lost 6 bases, and 6 bases had no gene match. CDR1 is LNHDA, CDR2 SQIVND, per germline (reference sequence). CDR3 in DNA: TGTGCCAGTAGATCCCCGGGACAGGCCTACAATGAGCAGTTCTTC. Translating gives CASRSPGQAYNEQFF.

This chain joins TRBV5-5 and TRBJ1-5, with D unclear. V was shortened by 0 bases and J by 6 bases, with 16 bases between the two germline ends. This CDR3 contains 16 residues. CDR1 and CDR2 from the germline V gene are SGHKS and YYEKEE (reference sequence). The CDR3 protein is CASSLAAVGGSQPQHF. The CDR3 region has the DNA TGTGCCAGCAGCTTGGCCGCGGTGGGTGGAAGTCAGCCCCAGCATTTT.

The chain is built from TRBV5-1 and TRBJ2-1, with 9 bases aligning to TRBD2. Germline trimming cut 4 bases from V and 6 bases from J; bases unmatched to any gene: 5. In germline, CDR1 is SGHRS, CDR2 YFSETQ. CDR3 length: 14 amino acids. The DNA of the CDR3 is TGCGCCAGCAGCCCCGGGACTAGCTTCAATGAGCAGTTCTTC. Residues: CASSPGTSFNEQFF.

This sequence joins TRBV5-5 and TRBJ1-4; D is undetermined. Trimming removed 5 bases from V and 2 bases from J, with 10 bases in between. Germline-derived CDR1 and CDR2 are SGHKS and YYEKEE (reference sequence). This CDR3 is 14 amino acids long. CDR3 DNA: TGTGCCAGCAGAATCGAGGCCACTAATGAAAAACTGTTTTTT. Protein sequence: CASRIEATNEKLFF.

V and J are TRBV25-1 and TRBJ1-2; D remains unclear. CDR3 length equals 14 residues. V shed 1 base and J shed 6 bases, with 12 bases lying between them. CDR1 and CDR2 (germline): MGHDK, SYGVNS. CDR3 nucleotides: TGTGCCAGCAGTGAATTCAGAGACAAGAATGGCTACACCTTC. Protein product: CASSEFRDKNGYTF.

This chain links TRBV7-9 with TRBJ1-1, with 8 bases aligning to TRBD1. Germline CDR1 reads SEHNR; CDR2 reads FQNEAQ (reference sequence). The junction had 13 bases not matched to a gene; V was cut back by 6 bases and J by 4 bases. CDR3 length: 16 amino acids. CDR3 bases: TGTGCCAGCAGACATCCCCCGACCGGACAGGGCACTGAAGCTTTCTTT. It specifies CASRHPPTGQGTEAFF.

CDR3 residues: CASSARALIYGYTF. As DNA, the CDR3 is TGTGCCAGCAGCGCCAGGGCCTTAATCTATGGCTACACCTTC. The V and J genes are TRBV7-8 and TRBJ1-2; D may be TRBD1 (5 bases). The CDR3 consists of 14 residues. The ends were cut back, 5 bases at V and 4 bases at J, with 14 bases in the middle. Per germline, CDR1 SGHVS and CDR2 FQNEAQ.

The chain couples TRBV7-2 to TRBJ1-5; 7 nucleotides match TRBD1. Germline V gives CDR1 SGHTA, CDR2 FQGNSA. J gave up 7 bases and V 3 bases, and 3 bases lay outside the gene matches. The CDR3 runs 13 residues. The CDR3 region has the DNA TGTGCCAGCAGCTTGGGGACAGAGCAGCCCCAGCATTTT. Its translation is CASSLGTEQPQHF.

The chain carries TRBV6-1 and TRBJ2-7; tentative D call: TRBD2 (7 bases). V lost 0 bases and J 3 bases, leaving 9 bases between the germline ends. The CDR3 contains 14 residues. CDR1 and CDR2 (germline): MNHNS, SASEGT. Here the CDR3 reads CASSEAGGGYEQYF. DNA of the CDR3: TGTGCCAGCAGTGAAGCGGGAGGGGGCTACGAGCAGTACTTC.

This clone was counted a single time. The chain joins TRBV11-2 to TRBJ2-7; TRBD1 matches 10 bases. The CDR3 length is 16 residues. From germline, CDR1 is SGHAT and CDR2 FQNNGV. V gave up 1 base and J gave up 4 bases; unmatched junction bases: 7. The CDR3 bases are TGTGCCAGCAGCTTAGTAACGGGGACAGGGGCGTACGAGCAGTACTTC. It translates to CASSLVTGTGAYEQYF.

This sequence joins TRBV6-5 and TRBJ1-6; D is perhaps TRBD1 (5 bases). Germline-derived CDR1 and CDR2 are MNHEY and SVGAGI. V was shortened by 0 bases and J by 9 bases, with 12 bases between the two germline ends. There are 15 residues in the CDR3. The CDR3 DNA is TGTGCCAGCAGTTACTCGAGCAGGGTGGGTTCACCCCTCCACTTT. This translates into CASSYSSRVGSPLHF.

This clone was recorded only once. The CDR3 nucleotides read TGTGCCAGCAGCCGGAGCCTCTCGGGGGGGCCGAGAGAAGGGGAGCAGTTCTTC. Translating it yields CASSRSLSGGPREGEQFF. The chain links TRBV27 to TRBJ2-1; TRBD2 matches at 8 bases. The CDR3 runs to 18 residues. V lost 6 bases, J lost 10 bases, and 23 bases stayed unmatched. Germline V lookup: CDR1 MNHEY, CDR2 SMNVEV (reference sequence).

The CDR3, as DNA: TGTGCCAGCAGCTTAGGGGCTTTTGGTTCTGGAAACACCATATATTTT. As protein: CASSLGAFGSGNTIYF. The chain employs TRBV11-3 and TRBJ1-3; the D is unclear. V lost 1 base, J lost 1 base, and 11 bases lay in between. CDR3 size: 16 residues. The germline V gene has CDR1 SGHNT and CDR2 YENEEA.

V gene TRBV30 combines with J gene TRBJ1-2, with D perhaps matching TRBD1 (6 bases). The CDR3 loop spans 14 amino acids. Trimming shortened V by 3 bases and J by 6 bases, and 17 bases separated the two germline ends. Germline loops: CDR1 GTSNPN, CDR2 SVGIG (reference sequence). The CDR3 region has the DNA TGTGCCTGGAGGGGGGGGTTCGGGGGCAATGGCTACACCTTC. It specifies CAWRGGFGGNGYTF. Filled out from reference TRBV30 and TRBJ1-2, the complete variable domain reads SQTIHQWPATLVQPVGSPLSLECTVEGTSNPNLYWYRQAAGRGLQLLFYSVGIGQISSEVPQNLSASRPQDRQFILSSKKLLLSDSGFYLCAWRGGFGGNGYTFGSGTRLTVV.

The rearrangement joins TRBV19 to TRBJ1-6; 7 bases map to TRBD1. Per the germline V gene, CDR1 is LNHDA and CDR2 is SQIVND (reference sequence). The CDR3 sequence is 14 residues long. V was pared by 6 bases and J by 5 bases, with 4 bases of the junction left unmatched. Here the CDR3 DNA reads TGTGCCAGTAGAACCGGGACAGATAATTCACCCCTCCACTTT. This sequence encodes CASRTGTDNSPLHF.

The rearrangement links TRBV6-5 to TRBJ2-7, with 10 bases identical to TRBD1. Unmatched junction bases numbered 3, after V lost 2 bases and J lost 2 bases. The CDR3 sequence is 15 residues long. The germline V gene encodes CDR1 MNHEY and CDR2 SVGAGI. CDR3: CASSYRDRGAYEQYF. CDR3 nucleotides: TGTGCCAGCAGTTACCGGGACAGGGGCGCCTACGAGCAGTACTTC.

The chain recombines TRBV20-1 with TRBJ1-5; no firm D call. The CDR3 loop spans 10 amino acids. CDR1 DFQATT and CDR2 SNEGSKA come from the germline V gene (reference sequence). Trimming cost V 6 bases and J 10 bases, with 10 bases left between them. The chain's CDR3 is CSAMTHPQHF. The CDR3, as DNA: TGCAGTGCCATGACACATCCCCAGCATTTT.

The rearrangement joins TRBV5-4 to TRBJ1-6; D gene ambiguous. V dropped 0 bases and J dropped 6 bases, with 10 bases sitting between them. Per germline, CDR1 SGHNT and CDR2 YYREEE (reference sequence). The CDR3 length is 15 residues. CDR3 loop: CASSLDIPGNSPLHF. As DNA, the CDR3 is TGTGCCAGCAGCTTGGACATTCCGGGTAATTCACCCCTCCACTTT.

The chain has TRBV15 and TRBJ2-1; TRBD2 matches at 12 bases. Trimming took 7 bases from V and 13 from J; bases not matched to a gene: 8. There are 13 residues in the CDR3. Looked up from germline, CDR1 is LNHNV and CDR2 is YYDKDF (reference sequence). CDR3 protein: CATTRLAGDIQFF. CDR3 nucleotide sequence: TGTGCCACCACTCGACTAGCGGGGGACATTCAGTTCTTC.

This sequence joins TRBV5-1 and TRBJ1-1, with 7 bases identical to TRBD1. The length of the CDR3 is 14 residues. V was clipped by 4 bases and J by 4 bases; unmatched bases: 7. Germline CDR1 reads SGHRS; CDR2 reads YFSETQ. CDR3: CASSLDRVGTEAFF. For the CDR3, the DNA is TGCGCCAGCAGCCTCGACAGGGTAGGCACTGAAGCTTTCTTT. Full variable domain (outside the CDR3, taken from reference TRBV5-1 and TRBJ1-1): KAGVTQTPRYLIKTRGQQVTLSCSPISGHRSVSWYQQTPGQGLQFLFEYFSETQRNKGNFPGRFSGRQFSNSRSEMNVSTLELGDSALYLCASSLDRVGTEAFFGQGTRLTVV.

The chain joins TRBV6-8 to TRBJ1-5; 8 nucleotides agree with TRBD1. The CDR3 runs to 15 residues. The germline CDR1 and CDR2 sequences are MNHGY and SAAAGT. V shed 3 bases and J 5 bases; nucleotides not matched to a gene: 6. CDR3 amino acids: CASSYDTDRDQPQHF. The CDR3 bases are TGTGCCAGCAGTTATGATACGGACAGGGATCAGCCCCAGCATTTT.

This chain uses TRBV19 with TRBJ1-6, with 10 bases identical to TRBD1. The V gene end was trimmed by 6 bases and the J gene end by 9 bases; junction bases not matched to a gene: 5. The germline V gene encodes CDR1 LNHDA and CDR2 SQIVND (reference sequence). The CDR3 has 14 amino acids. Here the CDR3 reads CASRGQGFTSPLHF. In DNA form, the CDR3 reads TGTGCCAGTAGGGGACAGGGGTTTACTTCACCCCTCCACTTT. Full variable domain (rest looked up from reference TRBV19 and TRBJ1-6): DGGITQSPKYLFRKEGQNVTLSCEQNLNHDAMYWYRQDPGQGLRLIYYSQIVNDFQKGDIAEGYSVSREKKESFPLTVTSAQKNPTAFYLCASRGQGFTSPLHFGNGTRLTVT.

The J gene is TRBJ2-2, the V gene TRBV15; no definite D call. The CDR3 extends over 12 amino acids. CDR1 and CDR2 from the germline V gene are LNHNV and YYDKDF (reference sequence). V shed 0 bases and J shed 7 bases, with 3 bases lying between them. The CDR3 loop reads CATSRDYGELFF. The CDR3 DNA is TGTGCCACCAGCAGAGATTACGGGGAGCTGTTTTTT.